This TCR beta chain was captured in a study of blood T cell repertoires in COVID-19. Assay used: immunoSEQ multiplex PCR; TCRdb lists only in-frame clones, some missing. The table lists fewer than 120,000 clones, over 60% of them singletons. Sequencing was carried out using peripheral blood. This TCR came from an elderly woman with active or convalescent COVID-19.

The CDR3 loop reads CATSSSVGSGRTNEQFF. For the CDR3, the DNA is TGTGCCACCAGCAGCTCCGTAGGTAGCGGGAGAACCAATGAGCAGTTCTTC. The rearrangement links TRBV15 to TRBJ2-1, with 9 bases that match TRBD2. This CDR3 comprises 17 residues. The junction had 12 bases not matched to a gene; V was cut back by 3 bases and J by 6 bases. In germline, CDR1 is LNHNV, CDR2 YYDKDF (reference sequence).